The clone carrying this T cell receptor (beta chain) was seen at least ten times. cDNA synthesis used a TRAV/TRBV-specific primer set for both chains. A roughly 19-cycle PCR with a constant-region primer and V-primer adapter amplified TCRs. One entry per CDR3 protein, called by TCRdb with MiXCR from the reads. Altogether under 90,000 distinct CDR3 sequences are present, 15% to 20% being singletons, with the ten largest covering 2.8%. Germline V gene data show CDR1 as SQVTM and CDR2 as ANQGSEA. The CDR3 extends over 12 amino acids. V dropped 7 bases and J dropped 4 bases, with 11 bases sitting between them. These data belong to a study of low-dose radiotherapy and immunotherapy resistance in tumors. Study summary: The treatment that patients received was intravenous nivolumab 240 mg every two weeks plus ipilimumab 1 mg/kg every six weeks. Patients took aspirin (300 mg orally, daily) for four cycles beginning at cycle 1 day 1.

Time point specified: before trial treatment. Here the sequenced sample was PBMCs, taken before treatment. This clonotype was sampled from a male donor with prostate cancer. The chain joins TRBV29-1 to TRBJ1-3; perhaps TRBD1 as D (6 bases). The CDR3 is CSAAGDGNTIYF. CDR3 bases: TGCAGCGCGGCAGGGGACGGAAACACCATATATTTT.